The T cell receptor (beta chain) described here comes from a study of cytomegalovirus exposure and HLA in healthy donors. Whole-study results and caveats: As immune exposure information, only CMV serostatus was available. Previous analysis showed most TCR beta V segments were productive about 87% or about 30% of the time. Judged likely to be a sequencing artifact was a cluster of highly shared sequence variants.

In the case of this clone: What it recognizes is unknown.

60 Vbeta and 13 Jbeta primers were used in PCR. Sequencing was performed with immunoSEQ multiplex PCR; in TCRdb, only in-frame clones are kept and a portion is missing. The table has 160,000 or so clones, 60% to 80% seen once; the top ten hold about 4.3%. Germline V gene sequence: CDR1 SNHLY, CDR2 FYNNEI. The length of the CDR3 is 14 residues. Trimming pared 0 bases from V and 7 bases from J, leaving 12 bases between. The material sequenced was PBMCs. The chain employs TRBV2 and TRBJ1-1; weak D call: TRBD1 (5 bases). The sequence came from a man between 18 and 29 years old in good health and CMV-seropositive. In DNA, the CDR3 is TGTGCCAGCAGTGAAGCGCTTCTAAGGGGTGAAGCTTTCTTT. It translates to CASSEALLRGEAFF.